This T cell receptor (beta chain) is from a study of control samples from healthy donors and cancer patients. A note on this clone: Other DNA sequences in the sample encode the same CDR3.

The length of the CDR3 is 14 residues. V shed 0 bases and J shed 4 bases, with 11 bases lying between them. Germline CDR1 SGDLS, CDR2 YYNGEE. TCRdb's copy holds only in-frame clones and misses some; the assay was immunoSEQ multiplex PCR. The sample has some 250,000 clones, around 80% seen once. The sequence was collected from a woman aged 55-69 years with lung cancer. V usage is TRBV9 and J usage is TRBJ2-7, with D tentatively TRBD2 (6 bases). Sample: PBMCs. The CDR3 protein is CASSVGQGGYEQYF. In nucleotides, the CDR3 is TGTGCCAGCAGCGTAGGGCAGGGAGGATACGAGCAGTACTTC.